This TCR beta chain was observed in a study of blood T cells in healthy people across ages (dated by TCRdb to the mid-2010s). General notes on the study: In model experiments, template switching captured roughly one uniquely barcoded TCR beta cDNA molecule for every two T cells. To avoid experimental bias, donors of different ages were spread randomly across the sequencing lanes. Using the same blood draw, the study looked at two additional independent replicas of 1 million unique cDNA reads for two donors, one aged 18 to 30 and the other aged 80 or older. The study measured age-related changes in TCR beta repertoire diversity using deep sequencing normalized with unique cDNA molecular identifiers. Four age groups were formed from the donors: young (average 16 years), middle-aged (around 40), aged (around 68) and long-lived (less than 85). The investigation overall reported the following: As age increased, observed TCR beta diversity per million T cells dropped in a roughly linear way, and a significant reduction was already evident by age 40. Estimates of total diversity based on one million sequenced T cells were considered lower bounds and underestimates. Observed TCR beta diversity correlated strongly with the percentage of naive T cells measured by flow cytometry. Because profiling used bulk unsorted PBMCs, naive and antigen-experienced compartments could not be compared conclusively. Because donor CMV infection status was unknown, age-related changes in expanded clonotypes were potentially confounded. Compared with the aged group, the long-lived group had more naive CD4+ T cells, fewer expanded clones and increased TCR diversity, a pattern suggesting age selection.

Library preparation employed 5' RACE. Sequencing relied on an Illumina HiSeq 2500. A second PCR of roughly 7 to 12 cycles was run with a J-beta primer mix and a sample-barcoded 5' primer. Each TCR beta cDNA molecule received a unique molecular identifier from a template-switch 5' adaptor carrying 12 random nucleotides. Each sample yielded at least 2.5 million CDR3-containing paired-end reads. First-strand cDNA synthesis was performed from all RNA using the Mint cDNA synthesis kit, with priming by a TRBC-specific oligonucleotide. Following uracil-DNA glycosylase treatment, all cDNA underwent a first 18-cycle PCR with the universal primers M1SS and BC2_uni_R. Per the original workflow: For normalization, 1 million high-quality reads were randomly selected from each sample, with every read carrying a distinct molecular identifier. Instead of being binned into consensus sequences, reads that shared molecular identifiers were thrown out. MiTCR, with a Q25 quality threshold and the strictest error-elimination algorithm, was used for CDR3 identification, clonotype clustering and error correction. A nonparametric unseen species model with Euler transformation was used to estimate lower-bound total TCR beta diversity. The public reads were run again by TCRdb, first through fastp at Q25 and then through MiXCR, and only productive beta chains were kept. Rows are unified per CDR3 protein, each entry keeping the most common DNA and genes. These V and J calls rely on TCRdb rather than the paper's analysis. Counted in this sample were roughly 680,000 distinct CDR3 sequences; roughly half of them appeared once. The ten largest clones represent approximately 13% of the sample.

As for this clonotype: Its recognized antigen is unknown. No base-level quality is on record; no much larger clone is a single base apart.

Between the V and J ends, shortened by 3 bases and 3 bases respectively, the junction contains 12 bases. The CDR3 runs 15 amino acids, cysteine and phenylalanine included. The entry retains the CDR3 DNA only, 45 bases that are in frame from base 1. CDR1 LGHDT and CDR2 YNNKEL are derived from the germline V gene (reference sequence). The roughly 39 donors, aged roughly 6 to 95 years, were systemically healthy Caucasian individuals from Russia. Approximately 10 milliliters of peripheral blood were collected from each donor into EDTA-treated Vacutainer tubes. Ficoll-Paque density-gradient centrifugation was used to isolate PBMCs, with at least 6 million per sample. Trizol reagent was used to extract total RNA from the PBMCs, yielding at least 5 micrograms per sample. Naive CD45RAhigh/CD27high T cell percentages were measured by flow cytometry on a PBMC aliquot from every donor.

The V and J genes are TRBV3-1 and TRBJ1-5, with TRBD1 as a weak D call on 5 bases. The TCR originated in a woman aged 80 or older in good health. What was sequenced was blood. DNA sequence: TGTGCCAGCAGCCAGGGGGGGATGGACAATCAGCCCCAGCATTTT. This sequence encodes CASSQGGMDNQPQHF.